This T cell receptor (beta chain) emerged from a study of Graves' ophthalmopathy and Graves' hyperthyroidism. RNA transcripts were the source from which TCR beta CDR3 regions were amplified. Amplification began with first-round RT-PCR using HTBI primers, then second-round multiplex PCR was performed. TCRdb redid the calling of the multiplex PCR reads with MiXCR, one entry per CDR3 protein. The data contain about 150,000 distinct CDR3 sequences, around two fifths of them singletons. Pregnant or lactating patients and those with other autoimmune diseases or uncontrolled infections were excluded. PBMCs stemmed from roughly 9.7 ml of fresh peripheral blood. Regarding the study as a whole: Appearing in blood as well were most expanded thyroid clonotypes above 0.001 frequency. Discrimination between ophthalmopathy and stable hyperthyroidism by a 13-signature model showed 85% to 90% sensitivity and about 84% specificity.

In germline, CDR1 is MNHEY, CDR2 SVGEGT. The germline V and J ends were trimmed by 0 bases and 0 bases, with 15 bases remaining between them. The CDR3 totals 19 residues. In this sample, this clonotype turned up many times. The antigen is unknown. The sequenced material came from peripheral blood. The rearrangement joins TRBV6-2 or TRBV6-3 to TRBJ2-6, with a tentative D call TRBD1 (5 bases). The receptor was derived from a middle-aged woman with Graves' ophthalmopathy. The CDR3 DNA reads TGTGCCAGCAGTTACTCGAATTATGACAGAACCTCTGGGGCCAACGTCCTGACTTTC. Translation: CASSYSNYDRTSGANVLTF.